These 27 T cell receptor beta chains originate from one sample sequenced in a study of cytomegalovirus exposure and HLA in healthy donors (dated by TCRdb to about 2017). Receptors were amplified or captured by the immunoSEQ multiplex PCR assay. A mixture of 60 forward primers for TCR Vbeta segments and 13 reverse primers for TCR Jbeta segments was used in the multiplex PCR. This is the immuneACCESS table as TCRdb keeps it, with only in-frame sequences that have V and J called. A part of the clones is gone; compared with another copy, unresolved V genes explain less than half, and the rest is unexplained. The sample data list roughly 100,000 clones, and roughly four fifths of these were observed just once. The ten largest account for around a tenth of the sample. The sample comprised PBMCs. Every receptor here comes from a male donor in good health and CMV-seropositive.

V gene TRBV2 combines with J gene TRBJ2-1; D may be TRBD2 (6 bases). This CDR3 has 15 residues. Germline CDR1 SNHLY, CDR2 FYNNEI. V was trimmed by 5 bases and J by 2 bases, leaving 13 bases between them. This chain's CDR3 is CASSFSGRAYNEQFF. DNA for the CDR3: TGTGCCAGCAGTTTTAGCGGCAGGGCCTACAATGAGCAGTTCTTC.

Concerning this clone itself: The junction departs from the called germline gene at one end, perhaps through a read error. The genes are TRBV7-9 and TRBJ1-1; D is unclear. The CDR3 length is 12 residues. The germline CDR1 and CDR2 sequences are SEHNR and FQNEAQ (reference sequence). CDR3 residues: CSSSLFTGGAFF. CDR3 sequence (DNA): TGTTCCAGCAGCTTATTTACCGGAGGGGCTTTCTTT. The full variable domain, rest sourced from reference TRBV7-9 and TRBJ1-1, is DTGVSQNPRHKITKRGQNVTFRCDPISEHNRLYWYRQTLGQGPEFLTYFQNEAQLEKSRLLSDRFSAERPKGSFSTLEIQRTEQGDSAMYLCSSSLFTGGAFFGQGTRLTVV.

CDR3 in amino acids: CASSASGTGNTEAFF. The CDR3 DNA follows: TGTGCCAGCAGCGCCTCCGGGACAGGGAACACTGAAGCTTTCTTT. The chain couples TRBV9 to TRBJ1-1, with 8 positions matching TRBD1. CDR1 is SGDLS and CDR2 is YYNGEE in the germline V gene. The CDR3 is made up of 15 amino acids. V was clipped by 3 bases and J by 1 base; unmatched bases: 5.

In regard to this clone: At one of its ends the junction is not consistent with the germline gene, which may arise from a read error. The chain links TRBV7-9 to TRBJ1-4; D unresolved. This CDR3 has 16 amino acids. Germline-derived CDR1 and CDR2 are SEHNR and FQNEAQ (reference sequence). The chain's CDR3 is CSSSLAPGRANEKLFF. The DNA for the CDR3 is TGTTCCAGCAGCTTAGCGCCCGGGAGGGCTAATGAAAAACTGTTTTTT.

This chain uses TRBV9 with TRBJ2-3; TRBD2 matches 9 bases. The CDR3 runs to 16 residues. V trimming: 0 bases; J trimming: 4 bases; junction bases outside the gene matches: 6. Germline values: CDR1 SGDLS, CDR2 YYNGEE. CDR3 region: CASSVGAGGLADTQYF. The CDR3 nucleotides are TGTGCCAGCAGCGTAGGCGCGGGAGGGCTGGCAGATACGCAGTATTTT.

V and J are TRBV28 and TRBJ1-1; D is possibly TRBD1 (6 bases). Between the trimmed V and J ends, which lost 3 bases and 5 bases, there was a span of 13 bases. From germline, CDR1 is MDHEN and CDR2 SYDVKM. The CDR3 runs 14 residues. The CDR3 here is CASSFGQLGTEAFF. CDR3 DNA sequence: TGTGCCAGCAGTTTTGGACAGCTAGGGACTGAAGCTTTCTTT. The variable domain in full, with the rest retrieved from reference TRBV28 and TRBJ1-1, is DVKVTQSSRYLVKRTGEKVFLECVQDMDHENMFWYRQDPGLGLRLIYFSYDVKMKEKGDIPEGYSVSREKKERFSLILESASTNQTSMYLCASSFGQLGTEAFFGQGTRLTVV.

V is TRBV7-9 and J is TRBJ2-7; the D gene is possibly TRBD2 (7 bases). The CDR3 sequence is 14 residues long. Germline lookup yields CDR1 SEHNR and CDR2 FQNEAQ (reference sequence). V was trimmed by 3 bases and J by 5 bases, leaving 14 bases between them. The CDR3 DNA sequence: TGTGCCAGCAGCTTGGGGGGGCTAAGCAACGAGCAGTACTTC. This encodes CASSLGGLSNEQYF.

The chain joins TRBV9 to TRBJ2-3; D perhaps matches TRBD2 (7 bases). The length of the CDR3 is 15 residues. Germline CDR1 is SGDLS and CDR2 is YYNGEE. V lost 4 bases to trimming and J lost 0 bases, with 12 bases between them. CDR3 coding DNA: TGTGCCAGCAGCTCGAGGGGGGGGAGCACAGATACGCAGTATTTT. It translates to CASSSRGGSTDTQYF.

This clone was counted a few times. This CDR3 reads CASSVGSPHEQYF. For the CDR3, the DNA is TGTGCCAGCAGCGTCGGGAGTCCCCACGAGCAGTACTTC. This chain uses TRBV9 with TRBJ2-7; D perhaps matches TRBD2 (6 bases). The CDR3 is 13 amino acids. The germline gives CDR1 SGDLS, CDR2 YYNGEE. Trimming left V 2 bases short and J 5 bases short, with 11 bases between. Combining the CDR3 with reference TRBV9 and TRBJ2-7 gives the whole variable domain DSGVTQTPKHLITATGQRVTLRCSPRSGDLSVYWYQQSLDQGLQFLIQYYNGEERAKGNILERFSAQQFPDLHSELNLSSLELGDSALYFCASSVGSPHEQYFGPGTRLTVT.

The gene calls are TRBV19 and TRBJ2-5; 10 bases are shared with TRBD1. CDR1 is LNHDA, CDR2 SQIVND, per germline (reference sequence). The CDR3 consists of 13 residues. After removal of 1 base from V and 10 bases from J, the junction contained 3 bases not matched to a gene. The CDR3 region has the DNA TGTGCCAGTAGTATAGGGGGACAGGGGCACCAGTACTTC. This codes for CASSIGGQGHQYF.

The CDR3 here is CASSISQGRTQYF. The CDR3 nucleotides read TGTGCCAGCAGTATATCGCAGGGTAGGACCCAGTACTTC. This chain connects TRBV6-1 to TRBJ2-5; a possible D gene is TRBD1 (5 bases). Germline-derived CDR1 and CDR2 are MNHNS and SASEGT. CDR3 length equals 13 residues. Trimming removed 5 bases at V and 7 bases at J, with 14 bases between.

The J gene is TRBJ1-4, the V gene TRBV28; 8 bases map to TRBD1. With V trimmed by 0 bases and J by 7 bases, 4 bases remained unmatched. The CDR3 totals 15 residues. Germline assignment: CDR1 MDHEN and CDR2 SYDVKM. Here the CDR3 DNA reads TGTGCCAGCAGTTTATGGACAGGGGTGGGTGAAAAACTGTTTTTT. Its protein product is CASSLWTGVGEKLFF.

The genes are TRBV18 and TRBJ2-7, with 14 nucleotides matching TRBD2. The CDR3 covers 16 residues. Trimming took 6 bases from V and 3 from J; bases not matched to a gene: 7. The V gene's germline CDR1 is KGHSH and CDR2 LQKENI. CDR3 in amino acids: CASSPPGLAGVYEQYF. The CDR3 nucleotides are TGTGCCAGCTCGCCTCCGGGACTAGCGGGAGTCTACGAGCAGTACTTC.

The CDR3 loop is CASTSWGVGSEKLFF. CDR3 nucleotide sequence: TGTGCCAGTACCTCCTGGGGGGTCGGGAGTGAAAAACTGTTTTTT. The rearrangement uses TRBV19 and TRBJ1-4; D perhaps matches TRBD1 (5 bases). The germline V and J ends were trimmed by 7 bases and 7 bases, with 19 bases remaining between them. The V gene's germline CDR1 is LNHDA and CDR2 SQIVND (reference sequence). This CDR3 is 15 amino acids long.

V is TRBV9 and J is TRBJ2-2; D possibly corresponds to TRBD2 (7 bases). CDR1 and CDR2 from the germline V gene are SGDLS and YYNGEE. V dropped 4 bases and J dropped 7 bases, with 17 bases sitting between them. The CDR3 runs 15 residues. CDR3 residues: CASSLQGTGGGELFF. CDR3 nucleotides: TGTGCCAGCAGCCTACAGGGTACGGGAGGCGGGGAGCTGTTTTTT. The whole variable domain, filled in from reference TRBV9 and TRBJ2-2, reads DSGVTQTPKHLITATGQRVTLRCSPRSGDLSVYWYQQSLDQGLQFLIQYYNGEERAKGNILERFSAQQFPDLHSELNLSSLELGDSALYFCASSLQGTGGGELFFGEGSRLTVL.

The V gene is TRBV7-8, the J gene TRBJ2-7; 8 bases map to TRBD2. J gave up 7 bases and V 7 bases, and 12 bases lay outside the gene matches. The CDR3 is 14 amino acids. Germline V CDR1 and CDR2: SGHVS, FQNEAQ. CDR3 sequence reads: CASTRGGDGFEQYF. As DNA, the CDR3 is TGTGCCAGCACCCGGGGGGGAGATGGGTTTGAGCAGTACTTC. Looking up the rest from reference TRBV7-8 and TRBJ2-7 gives the full variable domain: GAGVSQSPRYKVAKRGQDVALRCDPISGHVSLFWYQQALGQGPEFLTYFQNEAQLDKSGLPSDRFFAERPEGSVSTLKIQRTQQEDSAVYLCASTRGGDGFEQYFGPGTRLTVT.

The genes are TRBV10-3 and TRBJ2-7, with a weak D call TRBD2 (5 bases). Trimming left V 2 bases short and J 2 bases short, with 10 bases between. CDR1 and CDR2 (germline): ENHRY, SYGVKD. This CDR3 contains 14 residues. CDR3 DNA: TGTGCCATCAGTGAGGGGCGGAGGACCTACGAGCAGTACTTC. This sequence encodes CAISEGRRTYEQYF.

This rearrangement joins TRBV5-4 to TRBJ1-6; D perhaps matches TRBD1 (6 bases). Trimming left V 0 bases short and J 5 bases short, with 15 bases between. Germline V CDR1 and CDR2: SGHNT, YYREEE (reference sequence). This CDR3 region has 17 residues. The CDR3 spells CASSLVGGGGNNSPLHF. The DNA for the CDR3 is TGTGCCAGCAGCTTGGTCGGCGGGGGCGGAAATAATTCACCCCTCCACTTT.

The sample holds one count of this clone. The gene calls are TRBV2 and TRBJ2-7, with D possibly being TRBD2 (6 bases). In germline, CDR1 is SNHLY, CDR2 FYNNEI. Trimming removed 3 bases from V and 9 bases from J, with 15 bases in between. CDR3 length: 13 amino acids. The CDR3 spells CASSEVRERVQYF. CDR3 bases: TGTGCCAGCAGTGAGGTGCGGGAACGAGTGCAGTACTTC.

This clone was seen a few times. The chain employs TRBV4-3 and TRBJ2-5; 8 bases align to TRBD2. CDR1 is LGHNA, CDR2 YSLEER, per germline. The CDR3 runs 18 residues. The ends lost 1 base at V and 5 bases at J; junction bases unmatched: 15. The CDR3 nucleotides read TGCGCCAGCAGCCAAGGATGGGGGGTTCGGGGGGGTGGGGAGACCCAGTACTTC. The encoded protein is CASSQGWGVRGGGETQYF.

The chain employs TRBV4-3 and TRBJ2-2; tentatively, D is TRBD1 (6 bases). The V gene's germline CDR1 is LGHNA and CDR2 YSLEER. V lost 11 bases and J 7 bases, leaving 26 bases between the germline ends. The CDR3 runs to 16 residues. CDR3 region: CASAGAVGVGDGELFF. The DNA of the CDR3 is TGCGCCTCCGCAGGGGCGGTAGGGGTGGGGGACGGGGAGCTGTTTTTT.

The chain joins TRBV11-3 to TRBJ2-2, with 11 bases identical to TRBD2. CDR3 length: 16 residues. V was pared by 6 bases and J by 1 base, with 4 bases of the junction left unmatched. The germline V gene has CDR1 SGHNT and CDR2 YENEEA. The CDR3 nucleotides are TGTGCCAGCAGTTCCGGGACTAGCGGGAACACCGGGGAGCTGTTTTTT. Encoded protein: CASSSGTSGNTGELFF.

This chain joins TRBV2 and TRBJ2-7; 9 bases match TRBD2. The CDR3 length is 12 residues. Unmatched junction bases numbered 1, after V lost 7 bases and J lost 3 bases. CDR1 is SNHLY and CDR2 is FYNNEI in the germline V gene. The CDR3 loop reads CASTTSGYEQYF. The DNA of the CDR3 is TGTGCCAGCACGACTAGCGGCTACGAGCAGTACTTC.

The V gene is TRBV4-2, the J gene TRBJ2-3, with D possibly being TRBD2 (6 bases). The length of the CDR3 is 15 residues. The germline V gene has CDR1 LGHNA and CDR2 YNFKEQ. The V end lost 4 bases, the J end lost 5 bases, and 16 bases lay between the germline ends. CDR3 amino acids: CASSPDEDGRDTQYF. The DNA of the CDR3 is TGTGCCAGCAGCCCCGACGAAGACGGGAGAGATACGCAGTATTTT.

The chain combines TRBV5-1 with TRBJ1-1, with 8 bases that match TRBD1. V trimming: 1 base; J trimming: 8 bases; junction bases outside the gene matches: 10. Germline V gene sequence: CDR1 SGHRS, CDR2 YFSETQ. The CDR3 totals 15 residues. The CDR3 nucleotides are TGCGCCAGCAGCTTGAATGGACAGGGAATGGTAGAAGCTTTCTTT. As protein: CASSLNGQGMVEAFF.

This sequence joins TRBV7-2 and TRBJ2-1; a weak D match, TRBD2 (6 bases). Per germline, CDR1 SGHTA and CDR2 FQGNSA. The germline V and J ends were trimmed by 9 bases and 9 bases, with 24 bases remaining between them. The CDR3 has 15 residues. For the CDR3, the DNA is TGTGCCAGTTCTCTCGGGCTAGCGATACGTGGTGAGCAGTTCTTC. Translation: CASSLGLAIRGEQFF.

There are a few counts of this clone. The gene calls are TRBV28 and TRBJ2-1; TRBD2 aligns across 10 bases. There are 16 residues in the CDR3. Trimming cost V 4 bases and J 4 bases; bases outside gene matches: 7. CDR1 is MDHEN and CDR2 is SYDVKM in the germline V gene. The CDR3 DNA follows: TGTGCCAGCAGTTCTTCTCTAGCGGGAGTGTACAATGAGCAGTTCTTC. This sequence encodes CASSSSLAGVYNEQFF.